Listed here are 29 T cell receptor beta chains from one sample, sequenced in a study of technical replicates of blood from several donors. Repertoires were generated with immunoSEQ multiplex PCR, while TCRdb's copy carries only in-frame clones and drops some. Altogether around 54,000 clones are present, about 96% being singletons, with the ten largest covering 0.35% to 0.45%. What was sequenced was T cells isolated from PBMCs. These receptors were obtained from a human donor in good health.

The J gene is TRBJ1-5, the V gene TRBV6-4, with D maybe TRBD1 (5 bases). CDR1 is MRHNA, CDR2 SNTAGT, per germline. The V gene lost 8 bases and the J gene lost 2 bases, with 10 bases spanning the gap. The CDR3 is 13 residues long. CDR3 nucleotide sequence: TGTGCCAGCGGTTGGGGGGGCAATCAGCCCCAGCATTTT. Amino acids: CASGWGGNQPQHF.

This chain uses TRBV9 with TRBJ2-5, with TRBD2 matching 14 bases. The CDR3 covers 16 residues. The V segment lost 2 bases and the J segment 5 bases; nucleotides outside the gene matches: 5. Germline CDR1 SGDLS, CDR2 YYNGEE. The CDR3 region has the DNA TGTGCCAGCAGCGTCACCGGGACTAGCGGGAGTGAGACCCAGTACTTC. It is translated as CASSVTGTSGSETQYF.

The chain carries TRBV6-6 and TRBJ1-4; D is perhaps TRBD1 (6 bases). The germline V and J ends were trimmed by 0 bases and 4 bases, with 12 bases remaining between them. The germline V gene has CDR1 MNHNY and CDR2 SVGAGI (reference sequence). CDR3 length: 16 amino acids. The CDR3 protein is CASSYSQGQFNEKLFF. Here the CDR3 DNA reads TGTGCCAGCAGTTACTCCCAAGGACAGTTTAATGAAAAACTGTTTTTT.

The DNA for the CDR3 is TGTGCCAGCAGCTTGGAACAGGGTCTAAGCACAGATACGCAGTATTTT. It yields the protein CASSLEQGLSTDTQYF. This chain uses TRBV5-4 with TRBJ2-3, with D possibly matching TRBD1 (6 bases). Germline-derived CDR1 and CDR2 are SGHNT and YYREEE (reference sequence). The CDR3 loop spans 16 amino acids. Between the trimmed V and J ends, which lost 0 bases and 0 bases, there was a span of 11 bases.

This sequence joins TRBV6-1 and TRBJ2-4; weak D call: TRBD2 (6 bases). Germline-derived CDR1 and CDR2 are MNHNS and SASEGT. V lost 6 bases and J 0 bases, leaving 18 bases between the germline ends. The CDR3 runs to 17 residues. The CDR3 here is CASSETARGLAKNIQYF. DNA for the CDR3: TGTGCCAGCAGCGAAACAGCCCGGGGGTTAGCCAAAAACATTCAGTACTTC.

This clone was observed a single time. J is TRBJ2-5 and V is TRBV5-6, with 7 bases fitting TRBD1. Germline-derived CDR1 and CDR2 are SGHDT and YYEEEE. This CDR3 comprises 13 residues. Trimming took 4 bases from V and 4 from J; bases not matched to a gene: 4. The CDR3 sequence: CASSVDRAETQYF. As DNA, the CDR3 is TGTGCCAGCAGCGTTGACAGGGCAGAGACCCAGTACTTC.

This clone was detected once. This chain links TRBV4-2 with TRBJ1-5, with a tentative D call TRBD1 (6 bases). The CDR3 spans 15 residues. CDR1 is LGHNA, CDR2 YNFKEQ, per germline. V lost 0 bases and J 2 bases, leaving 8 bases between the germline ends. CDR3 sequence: CASSQEAGGNQPQHF. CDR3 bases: TGTGCCAGCAGCCAAGAGGCAGGGGGCAATCAGCCCCAGCATTTT.

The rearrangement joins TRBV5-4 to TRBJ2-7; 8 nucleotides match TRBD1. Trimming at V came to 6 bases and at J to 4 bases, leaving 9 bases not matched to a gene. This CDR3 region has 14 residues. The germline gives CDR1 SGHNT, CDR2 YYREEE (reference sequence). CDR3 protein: CASTTPDRDYEQYF. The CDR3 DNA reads TGTGCCAGCACCACTCCGGACAGGGATTACGAGCAGTACTTC.

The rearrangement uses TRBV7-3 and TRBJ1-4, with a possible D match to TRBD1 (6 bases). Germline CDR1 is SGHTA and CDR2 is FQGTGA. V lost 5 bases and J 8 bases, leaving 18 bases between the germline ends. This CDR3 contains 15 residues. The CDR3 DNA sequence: TGTGCCAGCAGCCCCTTTGTCCAGGGGTGGGAAAAACTGTTTTTT. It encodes CASSPFVQGWEKLFF.

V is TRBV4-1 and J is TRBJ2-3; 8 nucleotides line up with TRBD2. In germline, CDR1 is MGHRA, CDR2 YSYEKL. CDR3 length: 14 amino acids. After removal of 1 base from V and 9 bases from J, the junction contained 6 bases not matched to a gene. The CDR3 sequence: CASSQVEAGDTQYF. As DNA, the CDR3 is TGCGCCAGCAGCCAAGTGGAAGCGGGAGACACGCAGTATTTT.

This CDR3 is CASSIGIAPIKYNEQFF. The CDR3, as DNA: TGTGCCAGTAGTATTGGGATAGCGCCCATTAAATACAATGAGCAGTTCTTC. The V call is TRBV19, the J call TRBJ2-1; weak D call: TRBD2 (5 bases). The CDR3 totals 17 residues. V gave up 3 bases and J gave up 4 bases, with 19 bases separating them. Per the germline V gene, CDR1 is LNHDA and CDR2 is SQIVND (reference sequence).

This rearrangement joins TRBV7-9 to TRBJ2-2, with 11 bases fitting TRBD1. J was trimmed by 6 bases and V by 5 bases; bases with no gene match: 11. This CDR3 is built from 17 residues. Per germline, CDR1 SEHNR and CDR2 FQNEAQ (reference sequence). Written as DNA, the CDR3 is TGTGCCAGCAGCCGGACAGGGGGCGGTTCTTCCCCCGGGGAGCTGTTTTTT. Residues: CASSRTGGGSSPGELFF.

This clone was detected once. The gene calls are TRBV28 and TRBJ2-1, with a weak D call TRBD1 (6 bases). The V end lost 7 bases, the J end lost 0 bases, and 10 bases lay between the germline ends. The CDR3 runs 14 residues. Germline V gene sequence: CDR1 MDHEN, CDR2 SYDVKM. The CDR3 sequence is CASTPGHSYNEQFF. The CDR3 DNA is TGTGCCAGCACCCCGGGACACTCCTACAATGAGCAGTTCTTC.

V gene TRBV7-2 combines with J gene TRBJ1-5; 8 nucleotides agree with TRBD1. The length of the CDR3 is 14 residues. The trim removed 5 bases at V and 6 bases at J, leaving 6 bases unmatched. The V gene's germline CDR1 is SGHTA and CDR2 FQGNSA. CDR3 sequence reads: CASSAQGAGQPQHF. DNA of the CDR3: TGTGCCAGCAGCGCGCAGGGGGCGGGTCAGCCCCAGCATTTT.

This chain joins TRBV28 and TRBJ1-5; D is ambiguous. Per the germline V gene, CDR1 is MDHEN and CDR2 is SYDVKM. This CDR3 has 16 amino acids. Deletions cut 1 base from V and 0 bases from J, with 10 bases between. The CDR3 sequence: CASSLFGSYSNQPQHF. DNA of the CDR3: TGTGCCAGCAGTTTATTTGGCAGTTATAGCAATCAGCCCCAGCATTTT.

As DNA, the CDR3 is TGTGCCTTACCAAGACTAGCGGGTTACAATGAGCAGTTCTTC. As protein: CALPRLAGYNEQFF. The chain combines TRBV10-3 with TRBJ2-1; 10 nucleotides agree with TRBD2. This CDR3 is built from 14 residues. Germline V gene lookup returns CDR1 ENHRY and CDR2 SYGVKD. Germline trimming cut 11 bases from V and 4 bases from J; bases unmatched to any gene: 8.

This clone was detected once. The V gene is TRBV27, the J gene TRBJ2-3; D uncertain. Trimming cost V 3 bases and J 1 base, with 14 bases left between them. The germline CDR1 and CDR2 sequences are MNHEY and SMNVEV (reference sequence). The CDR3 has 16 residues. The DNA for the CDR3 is TGTGCCAGCAGTTTCCTGGCTCAGGCCCGCACAGATACGCAGTATTTT. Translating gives CASSFLAQARTDTQYF.

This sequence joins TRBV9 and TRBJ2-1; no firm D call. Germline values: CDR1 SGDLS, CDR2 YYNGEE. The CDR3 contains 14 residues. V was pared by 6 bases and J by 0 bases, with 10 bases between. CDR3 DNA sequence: TGTGCCAGCACCCTCCTGAGCTCCTACAATGAGCAGTTCTTC. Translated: CASTLLSSYNEQFF.

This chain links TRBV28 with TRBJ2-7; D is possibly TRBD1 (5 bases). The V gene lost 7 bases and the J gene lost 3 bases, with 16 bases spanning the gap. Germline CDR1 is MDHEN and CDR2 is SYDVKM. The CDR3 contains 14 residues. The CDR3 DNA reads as TGTGCCAGCACTGACAGTTTTTTCCGCTACGAGCAGTACTTC. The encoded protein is CASTDSFFRYEQYF. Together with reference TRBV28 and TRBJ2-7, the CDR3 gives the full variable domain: DVKVTQSSRYLVKRTGEKVFLECVQDMDHENMFWYRQDPGLGLRLIYFSYDVKMKEKGDIPEGYSVSREKKERFSLILESASTNQTSMYLCASTDSFFRYEQYFGPGTRLTVT.

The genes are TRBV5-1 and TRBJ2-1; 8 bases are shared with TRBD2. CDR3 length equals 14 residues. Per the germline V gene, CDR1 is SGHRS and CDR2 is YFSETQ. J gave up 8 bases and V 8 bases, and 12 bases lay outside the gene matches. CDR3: CASKRERPRDEQFF. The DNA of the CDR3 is TGCGCCAGTAAGCGGGAGCGCCCAAGGGATGAGCAGTTCTTC.

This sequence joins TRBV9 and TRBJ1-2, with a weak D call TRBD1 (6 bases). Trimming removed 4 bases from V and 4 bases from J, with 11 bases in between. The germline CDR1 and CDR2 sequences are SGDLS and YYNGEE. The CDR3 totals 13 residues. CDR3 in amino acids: CASSPDSLYGYTF. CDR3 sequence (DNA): TGTGCCAGCAGCCCGGACAGCCTCTATGGCTACACCTTC.

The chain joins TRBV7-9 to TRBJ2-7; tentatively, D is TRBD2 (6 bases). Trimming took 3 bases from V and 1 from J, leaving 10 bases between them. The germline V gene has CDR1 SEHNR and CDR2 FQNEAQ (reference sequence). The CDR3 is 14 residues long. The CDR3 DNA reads TGTGCCAGCAGCTTTAGCGGTTATTCCTACGAGCAGTACTTC. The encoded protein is CASSFSGYSYEQYF. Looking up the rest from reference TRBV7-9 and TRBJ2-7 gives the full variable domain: DTGVSQNPRHKITKRGQNVTFRCDPISEHNRLYWYRQTLGQGPEFLTYFQNEAQLEKSRLLSDRFSAERPKGSFSTLEIQRTEQGDSAMYLCASSFSGYSYEQYFGPGTRLTVT.

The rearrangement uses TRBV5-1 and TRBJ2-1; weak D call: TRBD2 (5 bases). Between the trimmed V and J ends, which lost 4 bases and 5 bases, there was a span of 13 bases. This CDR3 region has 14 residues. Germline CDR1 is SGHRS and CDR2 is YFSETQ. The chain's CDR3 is CASSPAGVHNEQFF. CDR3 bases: TGCGCCAGCAGCCCAGCCGGGGTTCACAATGAGCAGTTCTTC.

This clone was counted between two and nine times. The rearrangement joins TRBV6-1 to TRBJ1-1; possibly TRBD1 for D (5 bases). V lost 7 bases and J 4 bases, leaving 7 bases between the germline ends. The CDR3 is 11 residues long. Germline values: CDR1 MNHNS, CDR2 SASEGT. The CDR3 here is CASMGGTEAFF. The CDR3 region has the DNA TGTGCCAGCATGGGGGGCACTGAAGCTTTCTTT.

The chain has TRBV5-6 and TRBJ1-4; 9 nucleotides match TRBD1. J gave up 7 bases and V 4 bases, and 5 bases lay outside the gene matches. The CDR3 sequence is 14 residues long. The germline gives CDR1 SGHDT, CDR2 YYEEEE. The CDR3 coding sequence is TGTGCCAGCAGCGCGACAGGGGGAGGTGAAAAACTGTTTTTT. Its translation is CASSATGGGEKLFF.

This chain's CDR3 is CASSPLAGGGTDTQYF. The CDR3 nucleotides are TGTGCCAGTAGTCCGCTAGCGGGAGGAGGGACAGATACGCAGTATTTT. This chain links TRBV19 with TRBJ2-3; TRBD2 matches at 11 bases. The V gene's germline CDR1 is LNHDA and CDR2 SQIVND (reference sequence). J was trimmed by 3 bases and V by 5 bases; bases with no gene match: 7. This CDR3 is 16 amino acids long.

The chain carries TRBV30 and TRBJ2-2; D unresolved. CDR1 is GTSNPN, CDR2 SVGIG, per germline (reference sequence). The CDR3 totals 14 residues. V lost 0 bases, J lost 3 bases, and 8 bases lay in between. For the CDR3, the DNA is TGTGCCTGGAGTGTAACGCGGTACACCGGGGAGCTGTTTTTT. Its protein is CAWSVTRYTGELFF.

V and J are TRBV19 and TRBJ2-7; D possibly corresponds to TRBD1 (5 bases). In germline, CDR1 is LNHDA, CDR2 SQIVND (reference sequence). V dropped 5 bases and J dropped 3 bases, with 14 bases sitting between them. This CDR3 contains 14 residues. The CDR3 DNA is TGTGCCAGTAGTTACCCTGGGGCTTACTACGAGCAGTACTTC. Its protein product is CASSYPGAYYEQYF.

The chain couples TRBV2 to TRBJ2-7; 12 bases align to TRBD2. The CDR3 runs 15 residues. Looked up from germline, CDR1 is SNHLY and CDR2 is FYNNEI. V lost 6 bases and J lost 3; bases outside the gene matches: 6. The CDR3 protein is CASSRTSGEVYEQYF. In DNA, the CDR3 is TGTGCCAGCAGCAGGACTAGCGGGGAGGTCTACGAGCAGTACTTC.